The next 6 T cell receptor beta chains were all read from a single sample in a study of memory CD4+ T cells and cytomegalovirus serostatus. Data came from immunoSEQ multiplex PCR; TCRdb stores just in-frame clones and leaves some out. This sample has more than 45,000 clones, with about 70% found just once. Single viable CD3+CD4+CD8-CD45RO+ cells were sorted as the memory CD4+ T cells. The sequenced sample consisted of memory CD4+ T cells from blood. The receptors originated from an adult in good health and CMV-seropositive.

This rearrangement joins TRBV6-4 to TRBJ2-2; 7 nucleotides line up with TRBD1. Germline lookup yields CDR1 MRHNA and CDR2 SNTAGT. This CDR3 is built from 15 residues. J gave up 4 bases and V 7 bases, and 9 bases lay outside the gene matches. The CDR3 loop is CASKVGQEFTGELFF. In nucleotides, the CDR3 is TGTGCCAGCAAAGTAGGACAGGAGTTCACCGGGGAGCTGTTTTTT.

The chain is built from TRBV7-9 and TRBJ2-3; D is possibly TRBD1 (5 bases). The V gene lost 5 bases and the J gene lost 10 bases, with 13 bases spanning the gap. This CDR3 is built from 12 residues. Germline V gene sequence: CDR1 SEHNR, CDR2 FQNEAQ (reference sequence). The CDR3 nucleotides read TGTGCCAGCAGCGTACCAGGGTTCTCGCAGTATTTT. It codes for CASSVPGFSQYF.

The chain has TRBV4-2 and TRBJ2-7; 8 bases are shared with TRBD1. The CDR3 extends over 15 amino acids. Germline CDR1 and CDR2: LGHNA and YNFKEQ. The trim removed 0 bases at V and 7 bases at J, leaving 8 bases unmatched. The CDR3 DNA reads TGTGCCAGCAGCCAAGACGGGGCAGGGGGCAGGGAGCAGTACTTC. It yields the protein CASSQDGAGGREQYF.

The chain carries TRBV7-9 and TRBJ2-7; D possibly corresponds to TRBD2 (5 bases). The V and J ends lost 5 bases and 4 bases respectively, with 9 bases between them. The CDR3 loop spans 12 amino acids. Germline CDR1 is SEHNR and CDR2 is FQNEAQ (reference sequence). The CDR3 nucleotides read TGTGCCAGCAGCCCCGGGGATTACGAGCAGTACTTC. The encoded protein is CASSPGDYEQYF.

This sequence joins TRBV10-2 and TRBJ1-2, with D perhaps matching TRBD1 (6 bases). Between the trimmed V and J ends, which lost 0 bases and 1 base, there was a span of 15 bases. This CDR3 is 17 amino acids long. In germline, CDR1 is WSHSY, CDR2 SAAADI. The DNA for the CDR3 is TGCGCCAGCAGTGAGTCAACCGAGACAGGAGGTAACTATGGCTACACCTTC. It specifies CASSESTETGGNYGYTF.

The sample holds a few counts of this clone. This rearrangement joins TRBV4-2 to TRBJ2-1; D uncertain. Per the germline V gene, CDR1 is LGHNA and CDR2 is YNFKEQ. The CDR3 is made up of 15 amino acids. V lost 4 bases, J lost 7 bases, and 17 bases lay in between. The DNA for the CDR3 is TGTGCCAGCAGCCCTTCTCCGGACCCGGCTAATGAGCAGTTCTTC. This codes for CASSPSPDPANEQFF.